What follows is one T cell receptor beta chain and its context. Germline V gene sequence: CDR1 LGHNA, CDR2 YNFKEQ. The CDR3 runs 15 residues. Unmatched junction bases numbered 4, after V lost 0 bases and J lost 2 bases. This entry belongs to a study of blood T cell repertoires in COVID-19. Repertoires were generated with immunoSEQ multiplex PCR, while TCRdb's copy carries only in-frame clones and drops some. The profile shows roughly 80,000 clones, about 83% of them singletons. This TCR was sampled from a human donor in a cohort sampled during active COVID-19. This chain joins TRBV4-2 and TRBJ2-7; 7 bases are shared with TRBD1. The sequencing input was peripheral blood. The CDR3 bases are TGTGCCAGCAGCCAAGAGGGACAGTCTACCTACGAGCAGTACTTC. Amino acids: CASSQEGQSTYEQYF.